This TCR beta chain was recovered during a study of blood T cell repertoires in COVID-19. Clones were read by immunoSEQ multiplex PCR, and TCRdb kept only the in-frame ones, dropping some. Of about 73,000 clones in the sample, approximately 89% are singletons; the top ten hold roughly 9%. Germline V gene sequence: CDR1 SGHAT, CDR2 FQNNGV. Trimming took off 5 bases at V and 5 bases at J, with 15 bases between the two ends. This CDR3 has 15 residues. The chain uses TRBV11-2 and TRBJ2-2; D may be TRBD1 (7 bases). The sample taken for sequencing was peripheral blood. This clonotype was sampled from a man older than 75 with acute or convalescent COVID-19. CDR3 residues: CASSLGGGGTGELFF. The CDR3 coding sequence is TGTGCCAGCAGCCTAGGAGGGGGCGGAACCGGGGAGCTGTTTTTT.